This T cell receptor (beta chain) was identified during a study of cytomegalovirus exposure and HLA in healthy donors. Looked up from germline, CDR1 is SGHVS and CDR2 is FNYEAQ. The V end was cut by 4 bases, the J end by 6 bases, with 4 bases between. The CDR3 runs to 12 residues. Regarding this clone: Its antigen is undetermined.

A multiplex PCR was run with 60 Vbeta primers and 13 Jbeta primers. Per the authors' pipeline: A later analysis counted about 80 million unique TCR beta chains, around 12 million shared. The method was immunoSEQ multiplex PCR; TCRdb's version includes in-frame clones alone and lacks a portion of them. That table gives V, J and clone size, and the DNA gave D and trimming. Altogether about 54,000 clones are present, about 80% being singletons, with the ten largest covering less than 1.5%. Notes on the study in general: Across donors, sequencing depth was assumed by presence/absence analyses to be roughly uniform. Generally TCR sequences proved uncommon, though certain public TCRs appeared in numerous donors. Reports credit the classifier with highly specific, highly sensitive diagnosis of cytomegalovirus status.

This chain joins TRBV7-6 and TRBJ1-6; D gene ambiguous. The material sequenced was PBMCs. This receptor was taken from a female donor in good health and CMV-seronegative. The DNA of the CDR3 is TGTGCCAGCAGCTACGGTAATTCACCCCTCCACTTT. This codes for CASSYGNSPLHF.